Each of the 25 T cell receptor beta chains below was sequenced from the same sample in a study of T cell repertoires in cytomegalovirus infection. Each CDR3 protein gets one entry after TCRdb re-called the reads with MiXCR. The table shows about 680,000 distinct CDR3 sequences, with approximately 24% occurring only once. The sequenced sample consisted of CD8+ T cells from PBMCs. The receptor source for this set is a human donor in good health (CMV status not recorded). Some clones in this sample may be carry-over from other donors' samples.

This clonotype was detected only a few times. CDR3 in DNA: TGCAGTGCTAGAGGCCCCACACTGCAGTACGTC. Encoded protein: CSARGPTLQYV. The chain couples TRBV20-1 to TRBJ2-7; D gene ambiguous. Trimming stripped 1 base from V and 9 bases from J, with 10 bases between. The CDR3 totals 11 residues. Germline-derived CDR1 and CDR2 are DFQATT and SNEGSKA (reference sequence).

The chain is built from TRBV20-1 and TRBJ2-3; D is uncertain. This CDR3 comprises 13 residues. CDR1 is DFQATT, CDR2 SNEGSKA, per germline (reference sequence). Deletions cut 3 bases from V and 6 bases from J, with 13 bases between. DNA for the CDR3: TGCAGTGCTAGGCCCACCTTTCAGGATACGCAGTATTTT. This translates into CSARPTFQDTQYF.

The chain couples TRBV28 to TRBJ1-1, with D uncertain. Trimming cost V 3 bases and J 5 bases, with 10 bases left between them. Germline CDR1 MDHEN, CDR2 SYDVKM. The CDR3 sequence is 13 residues long. The CDR3 spells CASSLMLGTEAFF. In DNA, the CDR3 is TGTGCCAGCAGTTTGATGCTAGGGACTGAAGCTTTCTTT.

V gene TRBV19 combines with J gene TRBJ2-1, with 10 bases aligning to TRBD1. The CDR3 length is 14 residues. V trimming: 2 bases; J trimming: 8 bases; junction bases outside the gene matches: 3. Germline loops: CDR1 LNHDA, CDR2 SQIVND (reference sequence). The DNA of the CDR3 is TGTGCCAGTAGTATACGAGACAGGGGGCATGAGCAGTTCTTC. Translating it yields CASSIRDRGHEQFF.

The chain recombines TRBV28 with TRBJ1-5, with a tentative D call TRBD1 (6 bases). Germline assignment: CDR1 MDHEN and CDR2 SYDVKM. The CDR3 is 15 amino acids. The V end lost 2 bases, the J end lost 3 bases, and 11 bases lay between the germline ends. This CDR3 reads CASSLRGGLNQPQHF. For the CDR3, the DNA is TGTGCCAGCAGTTTACGAGGGGGTCTCAATCAGCCCCAGCATTTT.

This clonotype was seen a handful of times. CDR3: CSVEDTAGGPADTQYF. The CDR3 region has the DNA TGCAGCGTTGAAGATACGGCGGGGGGGCCGGCAGATACGCAGTATTTT. The chain uses TRBV29-1 and TRBJ2-3; 9 nucleotides align to TRBD2. Unmatched junction bases numbered 8, after V lost 0 bases and J lost 4 bases. The CDR3 contains 16 residues. From germline, CDR1 is SQVTM and CDR2 ANQGSEA.

At least ten counts were recorded for this clonotype. J is TRBJ1-6 and V is TRBV7-6; weak D call: TRBD1 (5 bases). V shed 8 bases and J shed 9 bases, with 17 bases lying between them. Germline CDR1 is SGHVS and CDR2 is FNYEAQ. The CDR3 consists of 14 residues. CDR3 loop: CASGLGGTASPLHF. The CDR3 DNA follows: TGTGCCAGCGGGTTGGGGGGGACCGCTTCACCCCTCCACTTT.

The gene calls are TRBV29-1 and TRBJ1-4, with 8 bases fitting TRBD1. The CDR3 runs 13 residues. The germline V gene encodes CDR1 SQVTM and CDR2 ANQGSEA. J was trimmed by 6 bases and V by 4 bases; bases with no gene match: 4. The CDR3 region is CSVGTGKDEKLFF. DNA of the CDR3: TGCAGCGTTGGGACAGGGAAAGATGAAAAACTGTTTTTT.

This clonotype occurred many times. This chain links TRBV7-8 with TRBJ1-4; D call uncertain. CDR3 length: 15 residues. Deletions cut 3 bases from V and 5 bases from J, with 13 bases between. The germline gives CDR1 SGHVS, CDR2 FQNEAQ. CDR3 DNA: TGTGCCAGCAGCTTGCGGACGTCACTAAATGAAAAACTGTTTTTT. This encodes CASSLRTSLNEKLFF.

This clonotype came up many times. The chain recombines TRBV27 with TRBJ2-4; 12 positions agree with TRBD1. After removal of 5 bases from V and 7 bases from J, the junction contained 6 bases not matched to a gene. Per the germline V gene, CDR1 is MNHEY and CDR2 is SMNVEV (reference sequence). The CDR3 covers 15 residues. CDR3 sequence (DNA): TGTGCCAGCAGTCCAGGGACAGGGGGCGGGAACATTCAGTACTTC. This gives the protein CASSPGTGGGNIQYF.

This clonotype showed up many times. The genes are TRBV28 and TRBJ2-5; D is possibly TRBD1 (7 bases). V was pared by 7 bases and J by 5 bases, with 20 bases between. The CDR3 has 15 residues. Germline-derived CDR1 and CDR2 are MDHEN and SYDVKM. The CDR3 protein is CASKLRGDPWETQYF. In DNA form, the CDR3 reads TGTGCCAGCAAACTCAGGGGGGACCCGTGGGAGACCCAGTACTTC.

This sequence joins TRBV5-4 and TRBJ2-3, with 12 bases lining up with TRBD2. CDR1 is SGHNT, CDR2 YYREEE, per germline (reference sequence). CDR3 length equals 16 residues. V gave up 3 bases and J gave up 6 bases; unmatched junction bases: 8. CDR3 DNA: TGTGCCAGCAGCTCACTAGCGGGGGGACCTCAGGATACGCAGTATTTT. As protein: CASSSLAGGPQDTQYF.

Many counts were recorded for this clonotype. The V and J genes are TRBV7-9 and TRBJ2-1, with 9 bases lining up with TRBD1. J lost 8 bases, V lost 2 bases, and 7 bases had no gene match. Germline CDR1 is SEHNR and CDR2 is FQNEAQ (reference sequence). This CDR3 has 15 amino acids. CDR3 DNA: TGTGCCAGCAGCTTATTGGGGACAGGGTATGATGAGCAGTTCTTC. The encoded protein is CASSLLGTGYDEQFF.

This clonotype was counted between two and nine times. The chain links TRBV20-1 to TRBJ1-2; no firm D call. This CDR3 region has 11 residues. The ends were cut back, 1 base at V and 10 bases at J, with 10 bases in the middle. Germline assignment: CDR1 DFQATT and CDR2 SNEGSKA (reference sequence). Written as DNA, the CDR3 is TGCAGTGCTAGAGTGTCCAGTAACTACACCTTC. This sequence encodes CSARVSSNYTF.

This chain links TRBV20-1 with TRBJ1-4; no reliable D call. This CDR3 region has 16 residues. The germline V and J ends were trimmed by 3 bases and 2 bases, with 16 bases remaining between them. Looked up from germline, CDR1 is DFQATT and CDR2 is SNEGSKA (reference sequence). Written as DNA, the CDR3 is TGCAGTGCTAGCCCTATTCCAGGAGTCACTAATGAAAAACTGTTTTTT. This codes for CSASPIPGVTNEKLFF.

Concerning this clonotype itself: Germline and junction disagree at one end, which may indicate a read error. The V and J genes are TRBV28 and TRBJ2-1; a weak D match, TRBD1 (6 bases). Germline CDR1 and CDR2: MDHEN and SYDVKM. CDR3 size: 12 residues. This chain's CDR3 is CASRQGYNEQSF. The CDR3 coding sequence is TGTGCCAGCAGACAGGGTTACAATGAGCAGTCCTTC.

V usage is TRBV28 and J usage is TRBJ2-5; 10 nucleotides agree with TRBD2. Germline loops: CDR1 MDHEN, CDR2 SYDVKM. V trimming: 6 bases; J trimming: 2 bases; junction bases outside the gene matches: 6. The CDR3 consists of 15 residues. CDR3 sequence: CASSLAGAIQETQYF. The CDR3 region has the DNA TGTGCCAGCAGCCTAGCGGGGGCGATTCAAGAGACCCAGTACTTC. Together with reference TRBV28 and TRBJ2-5, the CDR3 gives the full variable domain: DVKVTQSSRYLVKRTGEKVFLECVQDMDHENMFWYRQDPGLGLRLIYFSYDVKMKEKGDIPEGYSVSREKKERFSLILESASTNQTSMYLCASSLAGAIQETQYFGPGTRLLVL.

In this sample, this clonotype turned up many times. The chain joins TRBV6-5 to TRBJ2-5; D may correspond to TRBD1 or TRBD2 (7 bases each). This CDR3 comprises 14 residues. Germline values: CDR1 MNHEY, CDR2 SVGAGI. V was trimmed by 8 bases and J by 5 bases, leaving 18 bases between them. The CDR3 reads CASRGRGLRETQYF. The CDR3 DNA reads TGTGCCAGCCGAGGGAGGGGGCTGAGGGAGACCCAGTACTTC.

V usage is TRBV4-1 and J usage is TRBJ2-1; the D gene is possibly TRBD2 (5 bases). Trimming pared 0 bases from V and 5 bases from J, leaving 11 bases between. The CDR3 is made up of 15 amino acids. CDR1 is MGHRA and CDR2 is YSYEKL in the germline V gene. This CDR3 is CASSQDSPSHNEQFF. The CDR3 DNA sequence: TGCGCCAGCAGCCAAGATAGCCCTAGCCACAATGAGCAGTTCTTC.

This clonotype occurred a few times. V and J are TRBV29-1 and TRBJ2-2; maybe TRBD1 (5 bases). V lost 6 bases and J 2 bases, leaving 16 bases between the germline ends. Germline assignment: CDR1 SQVTM and CDR2 ANQGSEA. CDR3 length: 15 residues. CDR3 sequence: CSVVVGALNTGELFF. Written as DNA, the CDR3 is TGCAGCGTCGTCGTTGGGGCCCTTAACACCGGGGAGCTGTTTTTT.

Only a few counts were recorded for this clonotype. The rearrangement links TRBV7-4 to TRBJ2-4, with 7 bases matching TRBD1. CDR3 length equals 11 residues. Germline lookup yields CDR1 SGHVT and CDR2 SQSDAQ. The J segment lost 14 bases and the V segment lost 5 bases, leaving 6 bases of the junction unmatched. CDR3 DNA: TGTGCCAGCAGCCGTACGGGACAGAAGTACTTC. Protein product: CASSRTGQKYF.

This clonotype was detected many times. The CDR3 protein is CASSYGVYNEQFF. CDR3 DNA: TGTGCCAGCAGTTATGGGGTTTACAATGAGCAGTTCTTC. The V and J genes are TRBV6-1 and TRBJ2-1; D gene unclear. The CDR3 extends over 13 amino acids. CDR1 and CDR2 from the germline V gene are MNHNS and SASEGT. The V end lost 5 bases, the J end lost 4 bases, and 9 bases lay between the germline ends.

The rearrangement uses TRBV7-2 and TRBJ1-2; 11 nucleotides line up with TRBD1. V dropped 3 bases and J dropped 6; count of bases not matched to a gene: 3. The CDR3 contains 14 residues. Germline V CDR1 and CDR2: SGHTA, FQGNSA. The DNA for the CDR3 is TGTGCCAGCAGCTTCCCGGGACAGGGGGATGGCTACACCTTC. This translates into CASSFPGQGDGYTF.

This chain links TRBV20-1 with TRBJ2-2, with 7 bases aligning to TRBD1. Trimming removed 0 bases from V and 7 bases from J; junction bases left unmatched: 11. The germline CDR1 and CDR2 sequences are DFQATT and SNEGSKA (reference sequence). The CDR3 spans 16 residues. The CDR3 DNA reads TGCAGTGCTAGAGATCGGGGCAGGGGGTTAGGCGGGGAGCTGTTTTTT. Protein sequence: CSARDRGRGLGGELFF.

This clonotype occurred many times. The chain recombines TRBV7-3 with TRBJ2-2; 9 bases map to TRBD2. The ends lost 5 bases at V and 5 bases at J; junction bases unmatched: 9. This CDR3 has 16 amino acids. The germline CDR1 and CDR2 sequences are SGHTA and FQGTGA. The CDR3 spells CASSPLSGGKTGELFF. In nucleotides, the CDR3 is TGTGCCAGCAGCCCTCTGAGCGGGGGGAAGACCGGGGAGCTGTTTTTT.